The clone carrying this TCR beta chain appeared once. What it binds is unknown. The method was immunoSEQ multiplex PCR; TCRdb's version includes in-frame clones alone and lacks a portion of them. The sample holds about 61,000 clones, about 81% seen once. Single viable CD3+CD4+CD8-CD45RO+ cells were sorted as the memory CD4+ T cells. After thawing, CD4+ T cells were positively selected. This entry comes from a study of memory CD4+ T cells and cytomegalovirus serostatus. Regarding the study as a whole: Suggested: most of the CMV-linked TCR signature lies in CD4+ memory cells. Each of 65 to 70 CMV-associated TCRbeta sequences occurred in one to five individuals.

The sequencing sample was made of memory CD4+ T cells from blood. The clonotype was recovered from an adult in good health and CMV-seronegative.

The CDR3 DNA sequence: TGTGCCAGTAGGACCGGGACTAGCCCCTACAATGAGCAGTTCTTC. Amino acid sequence: CASRTGTSPYNEQFF. V usage is TRBV19 and J usage is TRBJ2-1; TRBD2 matches at 9 bases. CDR1 and CDR2 (germline): LNHDA, SQIVND (reference sequence). The trim removed 6 bases at V and 2 bases at J, leaving 5 bases unmatched. The length of the CDR3 is 15 residues.